This T cell receptor (beta chain) came from a study of blood T cell repertoires in COVID-19. TCRdb's table, derived via immunoSEQ multiplex PCR, lists solely in-frame clones and lacks some. The sample comprises roughly 100,000 clones, around 86% of which are singletons, and around a sixth rests with the top ten. V lost 2 bases, J lost 6 bases, and 7 bases lay in between. The CDR3 is 13 amino acids. V usage is TRBV12-3 or TRBV12-4 and J usage is TRBJ1-4; a possible D gene is TRBD1 (6 bases). The receptor was isolated from a woman over 75 with active or convalescent COVID-19. The material sequenced was peripheral blood. CDR3 in amino acids: CASSLQGHEKLFF. The CDR3 bases are TGTGCCAGCAGTTTACAGGGGCATGAAAAACTGTTTTTT.